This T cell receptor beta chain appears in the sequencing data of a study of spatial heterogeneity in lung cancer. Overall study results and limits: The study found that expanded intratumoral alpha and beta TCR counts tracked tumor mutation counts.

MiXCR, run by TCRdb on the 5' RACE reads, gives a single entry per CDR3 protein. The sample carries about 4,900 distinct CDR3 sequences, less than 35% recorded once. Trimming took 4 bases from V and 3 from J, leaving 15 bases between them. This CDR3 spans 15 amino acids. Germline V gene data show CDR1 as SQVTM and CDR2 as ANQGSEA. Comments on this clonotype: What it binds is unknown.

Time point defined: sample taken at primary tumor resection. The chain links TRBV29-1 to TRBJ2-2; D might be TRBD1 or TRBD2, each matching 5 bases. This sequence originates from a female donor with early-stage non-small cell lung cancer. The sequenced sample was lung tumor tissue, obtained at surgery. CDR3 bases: TGCAGCGTTGGTTTCGGGACGGGGTACACCGGGGAGCTGTTTTTT. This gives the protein CSVGFGTGYTGELFF.